The 9 T cell receptor beta chains below all came from one sample that was sequenced in a study of regulatory T cells in long-lasting Graves disease. Building the TCR beta libraries relied on iRepertoire HTBI primers, and CDR3 regions underwent Arm-PCR. TCRdb called the multiplex PCR reads again in MiXCR, with one record for every CDR3 protein. Found here are hundreds of thousands of distinct CDR3 sequences, roughly 13% of them singletons; the top ten hold 10%. Indicated time point: newly diagnosed GD, antithyroid drugs for less than 3 months. PBMC-derived RNA was used for the TCR library. These data were also reused for a study on T cells in Graves' hyperthyroidism and ophthalmopathy.

Sequences were derived from peripheral blood mononuclear cells (PBMCs), sampled at new diagnosis, from a patient treated with antithyroid drugs. The receptors come from a man aged 25 to 40 with Graves disease.

This clonotype occurred a few times. The chain employs TRBV13 and TRBJ1-1; 7 nucleotides match TRBD1. This CDR3 is built from 17 residues. Losses at the gene ends were 5 bases for V and 1 base for J; bases not matched to a gene: 13. Germline V lookup: CDR1 PRHDT, CDR2 FYEKMQ (reference sequence). CDR3 sequence (DNA): TGTGCCAGCAGCACGACGCTCAGACAGGGATCGAACACTGAAGCTTTCTTT. Translation: CASSTTLRQGSNTEAFF. The full variable domain, its missing parts supplied by reference TRBV13 and TRBJ1-1, is AAGVIQSPRHLIKEKRETATLKCYPIPRHDTVYWYQQGPGQDPQFLISFYEKMQSDKGSIPDRFSAQQFSDYHSELNMSSLELGDSALYFCASSTTLRQGSNTEAFFGQGTRLTVV.

The genes are TRBV6-1 and TRBJ1-1; 7 bases line up with TRBD1. CDR3 length: 14 amino acids. The junction had 10 bases not matched to a gene; V was cut back by 6 bases and J by 6 bases. Germline values: CDR1 MNHNS, CDR2 SASEGT. Written as DNA, the CDR3 is TGTGCCAGCAGGCCGACAGGGCGGGGGTCTGAAGCTTTCTTT. It codes for CASRPTGRGSEAFF.

The sample holds many counts of this clonotype. The chain couples TRBV9 to TRBJ1-1; TRBD1 might be the D (6 bases). Between the trimmed V and J ends, which lost 4 bases and 2 bases, there was a span of 12 bases. CDR3 size: 14 residues. Germline CDR1 and CDR2: SGDLS and YYNGEE. The chain's CDR3 is CASSPRGFNTEAFF. The CDR3 nucleotides are TGTGCCAGCAGCCCGAGGGGGTTCAACACTGAAGCTTTCTTT.

This CDR3 reads CASSSPGPLRRTGELFF. The CDR3 bases are TGTGCCAGCAGCTCGCCCGGGCCCCTGAGACGCACCGGGGAGCTGTTTTTT. V is TRBV6-8 and J is TRBJ2-2; D is uncertain. Germline V gene lookup returns CDR1 MNHGY and CDR2 SAAAGT. V was clipped by 6 bases and J by 4 bases, with 21 bases between them. The CDR3 totals 17 residues.

This clonotype was seen more than once but under ten times. V usage is TRBV5-5 and J usage is TRBJ1-3; D remains unclear. The CDR3 has 15 residues. V lost 2 bases and J lost 0, with 9 bases in between. CDR1 is SGHKS and CDR2 is YYEKEE in the germline V gene (reference sequence). CDR3 protein: CASSLSPNSGNTIYF. The CDR3 DNA is TGTGCCAGCAGCTTATCTCCGAACTCTGGAAACACCATATATTTT.

In its sample, this clonotype was seen many times. The genes are TRBV6-1 and TRBJ2-3, with 7 positions matching TRBD1. The germline CDR1 and CDR2 sequences are MNHNS and SASEGT. J lost 7 bases, V lost 5 bases, and 6 bases had no gene match. CDR3 length: 13 residues. The CDR3 bases are TGTGCCAGCAGTCCCCCGGGACAGTATACGCAGTATTTT. It is translated as CASSPPGQYTQYF.

The V call is TRBV20-1, the J call TRBJ2-7; 12 bases match TRBD2. Germline assignment: CDR1 DFQATT and CDR2 SNEGSKA (reference sequence). The CDR3 consists of 14 residues. J gave up 4 bases and V 2 bases, and 3 bases lay outside the gene matches. The CDR3 protein is CSARRTSGTYEQYF. CDR3 DNA: TGCAGTGCTAGACGGACTAGCGGGACTTACGAGCAGTACTTC.

This clonotype appeared many times. V gene TRBV12-3 or TRBV12-4 combines with J gene TRBJ1-1, with TRBD1 matching 8 bases. This CDR3 has 16 residues. Germline trimming cut 6 bases from V and 9 bases from J; bases unmatched to any gene: 18. For the CDR3, the DNA is TGTGCCAGCAGCCTAGTCAGGGGGCGATTGGGATCCCAAGCTTTCTTT. Translation: CASSLVRGRLGSQAFF.

The chain links TRBV19 to TRBJ2-7; 12 nucleotides line up with TRBD2. The CDR3 consists of 15 residues. The V segment lost 3 bases and the J segment 4 bases; nucleotides outside the gene matches: 4. Germline-derived CDR1 and CDR2 are LNHDA and SQIVND (reference sequence). CDR3 protein: CASSMGTSGPYEQYF. The CDR3 nucleotides are TGTGCCAGTAGTATGGGGACTAGCGGGCCTTACGAGCAGTACTTC.